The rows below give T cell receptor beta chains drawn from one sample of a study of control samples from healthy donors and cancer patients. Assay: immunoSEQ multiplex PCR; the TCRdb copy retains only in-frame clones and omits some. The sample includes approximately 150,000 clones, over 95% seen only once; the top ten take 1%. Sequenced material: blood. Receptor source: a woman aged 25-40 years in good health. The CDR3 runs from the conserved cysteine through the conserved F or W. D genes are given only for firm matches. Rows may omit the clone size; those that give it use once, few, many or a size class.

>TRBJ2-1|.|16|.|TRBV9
CASSVGGATSYNEQFF
TGTGCCAGCAGCGTAGGTGGAGCAACCTCCTACAATGAGCAGTTCTTC
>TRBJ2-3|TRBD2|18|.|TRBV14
CASSQELPSGRALDTQYF
TGTGCCAGCAGCCAAGAGCTCCCTAGCGGGAGGGCCCTAGATACGCAGTATTTT
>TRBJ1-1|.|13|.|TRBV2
CASSIPGSPEAFF
TGTGCCAGCAGTATCCCCGGATCTCCTGAAGCTTTCTTT
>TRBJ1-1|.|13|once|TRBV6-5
CASSRHERPEAFF
TGTGCCAGCAGTCGTCACGAGAGACCTGAAGCTTTCTTT
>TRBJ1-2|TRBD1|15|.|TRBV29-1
CSVEGSTGRNYGYTF
TGCAGCGTTGAAGGCTCGACAGGGCGAAACTATGGCTACACCTTC
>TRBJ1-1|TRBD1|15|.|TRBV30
CAWSQHRGRVTEAFF
TGTGCCTGGAGTCAGCACAGGGGCCGAGTCACTGAAGCTTTCTTT
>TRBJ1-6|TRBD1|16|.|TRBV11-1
CASRSTGTGDNSPLHF
TGTGCCAGCAGATCAACCGGGACAGGCGATAATTCACCCCTCCACTTT
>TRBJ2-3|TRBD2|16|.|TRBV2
CASSGNLAGVTDTQYF
TGTGCCAGCAGTGGAAATCTAGCGGGGGTAACAGATACGCAGTATTTT
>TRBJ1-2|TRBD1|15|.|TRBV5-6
CASTLGTASFSGYTF
TGTGCCAGCACCCTTGGGACAGCCAGTTTTTCCGGCTACACCTTC
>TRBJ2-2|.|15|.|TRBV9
CASSVYRVNTGELFF
TGTGCCAGCAGCGTCTACCGGGTTAACACCGGGGAGCTGTTTTTT
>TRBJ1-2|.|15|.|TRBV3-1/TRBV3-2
CASSPRGPLYYGYTF
TGTGCCAGCAGTCCTAGGGGCCCCCTTTACTATGGCTACACCTTC
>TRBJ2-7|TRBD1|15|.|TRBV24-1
CATSAPDRGAYEQYF
TGTGCCACCAGTGCCCCGGACAGGGGGGCTTACGAGCAGTACTTC
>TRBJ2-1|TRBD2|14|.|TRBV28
CASTETSPYGEQFF
TGTGCCAGCACTGAGACTAGCCCGTACGGTGAGCAGTTCTTC
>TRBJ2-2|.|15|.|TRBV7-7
CASSEDPWNTGELFF
TGTGCTAGCAGCGAGGACCCGTGGAACACCGGGGAGCTGTTTTTT
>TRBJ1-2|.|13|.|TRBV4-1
CASSQADTYGYTF
TGCGCCAGCAGCCAGGCAGACACCTATGGCTACACCTTC
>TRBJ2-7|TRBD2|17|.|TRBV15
CATSRDGLAGVVHEQYF
TGTGCCACCAGCAGAGATGGACTAGCGGGGGTAGTCCACGAGCAGTACTTC
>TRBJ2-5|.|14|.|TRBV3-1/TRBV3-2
CASSPSGRAGTQYF
TGTGCCAGCAGCCCCTCAGGGCGGGCGGGGACCCAGTACTTC
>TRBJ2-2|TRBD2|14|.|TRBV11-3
CASSLAGGSRELFF
TGTGCCAGCAGCTTAGCGGGCGGGAGCCGGGAGCTGTTTTTT
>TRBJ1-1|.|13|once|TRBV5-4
CASRDGGNTEAFF
TGTGCCAGCAGGGACGGGGGAAACACTGAAGCTTTCTTT
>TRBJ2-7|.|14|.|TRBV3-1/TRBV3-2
CASSLQGGGYEQYF
TGTGCCAGCAGCCTCCAAGGAGGGGGTTACGAGCAGTACTTC
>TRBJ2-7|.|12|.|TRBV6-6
CASSYSRDEQYF
TGTGCCAGCAGTTACTCTCGGGACGAGCAGTACTTC
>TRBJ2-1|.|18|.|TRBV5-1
CASSLGVGRGDSYNEQFF
TGCGCCAGCAGCTTGGGGGTTGGGAGAGGCGATTCCTACAATGAGCAGTTCTTC
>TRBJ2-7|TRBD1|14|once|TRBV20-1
CSARGQGDSYEQYF
TGCAGTGCTCGTGGACAGGGGGACTCCTACGAGCAGTACTTC
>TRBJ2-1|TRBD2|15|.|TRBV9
CASSDTSGRRNEQFF
TGTGCCAGCAGCGACACTAGCGGGAGAAGGAATGAGCAGTTCTTC
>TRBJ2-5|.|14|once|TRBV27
CASRHLGGVETQYF
TGTGCCAGCAGACATCTGGGTGGGGTCGAGACCCAGTACTTC
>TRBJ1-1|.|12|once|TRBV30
CAWSPVNTEAFF
TGTGCCTGGAGTCCGGTGAACACTGAAGCTTTCTTT